Below, 20 T cell receptor beta chains from the same sample are listed, as sequenced in a study of beta chain features in type 1 diabetes. Expressed TCRB transcripts were sequenced after all isolated RNA was converted to cDNA. The table came from immunoSEQ multiplex PCR; TCRdb's copy has only in-frame clones and leaves some out. The table includes about half a million clones, approximately 30% detected once. Material for sequencing was naive CD4+ T cells from blood. All receptors derive from a man in his late teens or twenties in good health.

The rearrangement links TRBV30 to TRBJ1-2, with a weak D call TRBD1 (5 bases). The CDR3 sequence is 12 residues long. Trimming shortened V by 2 bases and J by 4 bases, and 8 bases separated the two germline ends. CDR1 is GTSNPN and CDR2 is SVGIG in the germline V gene (reference sequence). CDR3 residues: CAWSRGFYGYTF. DNA of the CDR3: TGTGCCTGGAGTCGGGGCTTCTATGGCTACACCTTC.

Regarding this clone: One junction end disagrees with the germline gene, perhaps due to a read error. This rearrangement joins TRBV2 to TRBJ2-7; D perhaps matches TRBD1 (5 bases). The length of the CDR3 is 11 residues. The germline V gene encodes CDR1 SNHLY and CDR2 FYNNEI. The CDR3 coding sequence is TGTGCCAGCAGTGAAACCAGGGCTTTCAACTTC. Its translation: CASSETRAFNF. Filled out from reference TRBV2 and TRBJ2-7, the complete variable domain reads EPEVTQTPSHQVTQMGQEVILRCVPISNHLYFYWYRQILGQKVEFLVSFYNNEISEKSEIFDDQFSVERPDGSNFTLKIRSTKLEDSAMYFCASSETRAFNFGPGTRLTVT.

The chain joins TRBV19 to TRBJ2-1; weak D call: TRBD2 (5 bases). Trimming took 5 bases from V and 10 from J, leaving 9 bases between them. There are 11 residues in the CDR3. The germline gives CDR1 LNHDA, CDR2 SQIVND (reference sequence). The CDR3 protein is CASSGLWEQFF. The CDR3 region has the DNA TGTGCCAGTAGTGGACTCTGGGAGCAGTTCTTC.

This clone was observed a few times. This rearrangement joins TRBV10-3 to TRBJ2-5, with D perhaps matching TRBD1 (6 bases). The CDR3 covers 13 residues. Germline V gene data show CDR1 as ENHRY and CDR2 as SYGVKD. Trimming removed 6 bases from V and 3 bases from J, with 11 bases in between. CDR3 protein: CAISVRTEETQYF. CDR3 DNA sequence: TGTGCCATCAGCGTACGGACAGAAGAGACCCAGTACTTC.

The chain has TRBV5-6 and TRBJ2-6, with a tentative D call TRBD1 (6 bases). The CDR3 runs 16 residues. V lost 4 bases to trimming and J lost 1 base, with 12 bases between them. Per the germline V gene, CDR1 is SGHDT and CDR2 is YYEEEE. DNA for the CDR3: TGTGCCAGCAGCGGCCAGACAGGATCTGGGGCCAACGTCCTGACTTTC. Its protein product is CASSGQTGSGANVLTF.

This chain links TRBV19 with TRBJ2-5; D is perhaps TRBD1 (5 bases). This CDR3 is 15 amino acids long. Trimming took off 4 bases at V and 7 bases at J, with 19 bases between the two ends. Germline values: CDR1 LNHDA, CDR2 SQIVND (reference sequence). Here the CDR3 DNA reads TGTGCCAGTAGTAGTACAGGAGACCTTACGGTGACCCAGTACTTC. Protein product: CASSSTGDLTVTQYF.

This clone occurred a few times. This rearrangement joins TRBV30 to TRBJ2-7; TRBD1 matches 8 bases. The CDR3 consists of 16 residues. V lost 0 bases, J lost 4 bases, and 11 bases stayed unmatched. CDR1 and CDR2 (germline): GTSNPN, SVGIG (reference sequence). This CDR3 is CAWSVNGLQGAYEQYF. The CDR3 DNA is TGTGCCTGGAGTGTAAACGGGCTGCAGGGGGCTTACGAGCAGTACTTC.

This chain connects TRBV19 to TRBJ2-3; D gene uncertain. Germline CDR1 and CDR2: LNHDA and SQIVND (reference sequence). This CDR3 contains 13 residues. Trimming took 6 bases from V and 2 from J, leaving 9 bases between them. The CDR3 DNA follows: TGTGCCAGTAGGCCCCCCAACACAGATACGCAGTATTTT. Translating gives CASRPPNTDTQYF.

This clone was observed a few times. The genes are TRBV5-4 and TRBJ2-5, with 8 bases aligning to TRBD1. After removal of 5 bases from V and 1 base from J, the junction contained 4 bases not matched to a gene. Germline V gene lookup returns CDR1 SGHNT and CDR2 YYREEE (reference sequence). There are 14 residues in the CDR3. CDR3 residues: CASSSGQAQETQYF. In nucleotides, the CDR3 is TGTGCCAGCAGTTCGGGACAGGCCCAAGAGACCCAGTACTTC.

This chain connects TRBV9 to TRBJ2-5, with 7 bases matching TRBD2. The CDR3 length is 16 residues. The V gene's germline CDR1 is SGDLS and CDR2 YYNGEE. V lost 4 bases and J lost 5; bases outside the gene matches: 14. The CDR3, as DNA: TGTGCCAGCAGCCCACGGTCTGGGAGGGTTCAGGAGACCCAGTACTTC. This codes for CASSPRSGRVQETQYF.

This clone showed up just once. This chain uses TRBV7-2 with TRBJ2-5, with D possibly called TRBD1 or TRBD2 (6 bases each). Germline V gene lookup returns CDR1 SGHTA and CDR2 FQGNSA. With 5 bases removed from V and 5 bases from J, the gap between germline ends came to 12 bases. CDR3 size: 13 residues. The CDR3 spells CASSGGGFETQYF. In DNA form, the CDR3 reads TGTGCCAGCAGCGGAGGGGGTTTTGAGACCCAGTACTTC.

The DNA for the CDR3 is TGTGCCTGGAGTATAGGAGGGACCGGGGAGCTGTTTTTT. It codes for CAWSIGGTGELFF. The chain carries TRBV30 and TRBJ2-2, with D perhaps matching TRBD2 (6 bases). The V gene's germline CDR1 is GTSNPN and CDR2 SVGIG (reference sequence). CDR3 length: 13 amino acids. The ends were cut back, 2 bases at V and 5 bases at J, with 9 bases in the middle.

The chain employs TRBV13 and TRBJ2-7; D remains unclear. Looked up from germline, CDR1 is PRHDT and CDR2 is FYEKMQ (reference sequence). The CDR3 has 15 residues. The V end was cut by 3 bases, the J end by 5 bases, with 17 bases between. This chain's CDR3 is CASSFSRTTDDEQYF. CDR3 DNA: TGTGCCAGCAGCTTCTCGCGGACCACCGACGACGAGCAGTACTTC.

The chain has TRBV30 and TRBJ2-3; D unclear. The germline V and J ends were trimmed by 0 bases and 4 bases, with 5 bases remaining between them. CDR1 GTSNPN and CDR2 SVGIG come from the germline V gene (reference sequence). The CDR3 extends over 12 amino acids. This chain's CDR3 is CAWSVKPDTQYF. For the CDR3, the DNA is TGTGCCTGGAGTGTAAAGCCAGATACGCAGTATTTT. Based on the CDR3 plus reference TRBV30 and TRBJ2-3, the full variable domain is SQTIHQWPATLVQPVGSPLSLECTVEGTSNPNLYWYRQAAGRGLQLLFYSVGIGQISSEVPQNLSASRPQDRQFILSSKKLLLSDSGFYLCAWSVKPDTQYFGPGTRLTVL.

The genes are TRBV5-1 and TRBJ2-7; 7 bases agree with TRBD1. The CDR3 contains 15 residues. Germline V lookup: CDR1 SGHRS, CDR2 YFSETQ. Trimming cost V 1 base and J 6 bases; bases outside gene matches: 10. The CDR3 coding sequence is TGCGCCAGCAGCTTGTTCGACAGGGACCTCGGCGAGCAGTACTTC. Amino acids: CASSLFDRDLGEQYF.

This clone turned up a few times. This sample includes further DNA sequences coding for the same CDR3. The chain recombines TRBV29-1 with TRBJ2-7; 8 bases align to TRBD2. V shed 4 bases, J shed 0 bases, and the junction held 2 bases outside the gene matches. Germline V gene lookup returns CDR1 SQVTM and CDR2 ANQGSEA. CDR3 length: 13 amino acids. DNA of the CDR3: TGCAGCGTTGGCGGGAGGAGCTCCTACGAGCAGTACTTC. Translation gives CSVGGRSSYEQYF.

The chain links TRBV28 to TRBJ1-2; TRBD1 agrees at 8 bases. The V gene end was trimmed by 4 bases and the J gene end by 4 bases; junction bases not matched to a gene: 5. Germline CDR1 MDHEN, CDR2 SYDVKM. CDR3 length: 14 residues. CDR3 sequence (DNA): TGTGCCAGCAGTTCCGGACAGGGCGGCTATGGCTACACCTTC. Encoded protein: CASSSGQGGYGYTF.

This clone appeared a few times. J is TRBJ2-5 and V is TRBV2; 14 bases are a match to TRBD2. This CDR3 comprises 12 residues. V shed 8 bases, J shed 11 bases, and the junction held 4 bases outside the gene matches. CDR1 is SNHLY, CDR2 FYNNEI, per germline. The CDR3 sequence: CASRGLAGGQYF. Here the CDR3 DNA reads TGTGCCAGCCGTGGACTAGCGGGAGGACAGTACTTC.

The chain combines TRBV30 with TRBJ2-5; D remains ambiguous. The CDR3 contains 13 residues. Germline V CDR1 and CDR2: GTSNPN, SVGIG (reference sequence). V lost 5 bases and J lost 4, with 14 bases in between. In nucleotides, the CDR3 is TGTGCCTGGGAAAAAGTACACGGAGAGACCCAGTACTTC. Translation gives CAWEKVHGETQYF. Complete variable domain (other parts from reference TRBV30 and TRBJ2-5): SQTIHQWPATLVQPVGSPLSLECTVEGTSNPNLYWYRQAAGRGLQLLFYSVGIGQISSEVPQNLSASRPQDRQFILSSKKLLLSDSGFYLCAWEKVHGETQYFGPGTRLLVL.

This chain connects TRBV9 to TRBJ2-3; 7 bases match TRBD2. The V gene's germline CDR1 is SGDLS and CDR2 YYNGEE. Unmatched junction bases numbered 11, after V lost 3 bases and J lost 1 base. This CDR3 contains 17 residues. For the CDR3, the DNA is TGTGCCAGCAGCGCAACTCAGAGGGAGGGACGCACAGATACGCAGTATTTT. Translating gives CASSATQREGRTDTQYF. The full variable domain, rest sourced from reference TRBV9 and TRBJ2-3, is DSGVTQTPKHLITATGQRVTLRCSPRSGDLSVYWYQQSLDQGLQFLIQYYNGEERAKGNILERFSAQQFPDLHSELNLSSLELGDSALYFCASSATQREGRTDTQYFGPGTRLTVL.